The 22 T cell receptor beta chains presented below share a single source sample, sequenced in a study of somatic mutations in cytotoxic T cells in rheumatoid arthritis. The assay was immunoSEQ multiplex PCR, and TCRdb's table has in-frame clones only and misses some. The sample lists about 18,000 clones, around four fifths seen once, with approximately 19% in the top ten. What was sequenced was CD8+ T cells sorted from blood. Receptors were obtained from an adult with rheumatoid arthritis.

The rearrangement links TRBV7-6 to TRBJ2-1; 11 bases are a match to TRBD2. The V gene end was trimmed by 3 bases and the J gene end by 10 bases; junction bases not matched to a gene: 2. CDR1 and CDR2 (germline): SGHVS, FNYEAQ. The CDR3 is 13 residues long. CDR3 sequence (DNA): TGTGCCAGCAGCTTCGGACTAGCGGGCGAGCAGTTCTTC. This codes for CASSFGLAGEQFF.

The chain has TRBV7-9 and TRBJ2-7; TRBD2 matches 11 bases. Losses at the gene ends were 5 bases for V and 5 bases for J; bases not matched to a gene: 5. The CDR3 extends over 14 amino acids. Germline V gene data show CDR1 as SEHNR and CDR2 as FQNEAQ (reference sequence). CDR3 sequence: CASSKPGLADEQYF. The CDR3 DNA reads as TGTGCCAGCAGCAAACCGGGACTAGCGGACGAGCAGTACTTC. Full variable domain (rest looked up from reference TRBV7-9 and TRBJ2-7): DTGVSQNPRHKITKRGQNVTFRCDPISEHNRLYWYRQTLGQGPEFLTYFQNEAQLEKSRLLSDRFSAERPKGSFSTLEIQRTEQGDSAMYLCASSKPGLADEQYFGPGTRLTVT.

The V call is TRBV15, the J call TRBJ2-7, with D tentatively TRBD2 (5 bases). The CDR3 runs to 17 residues. Trimming stripped 0 bases from V and 5 bases from J, with 20 bases between. Germline assignment: CDR1 LNHNV and CDR2 YYDKDF (reference sequence). CDR3 loop: CATSRDRSYVAGDEQYF. The CDR3 DNA sequence: TGTGCCACCAGCAGAGATAGGAGCTATGTGGCCGGGGACGAGCAGTACTTC.

V and J are TRBV14 and TRBJ1-1, with D tentatively TRBD1 (6 bases). Trimming left V 6 bases short and J 1 base short, with 9 bases between. The CDR3 totals 13 residues. Germline V gene lookup returns CDR1 SGHDN and CDR2 FVKESK. The CDR3 reads CASRQTGNTEAFF. Here the CDR3 DNA reads TGTGCCAGCAGGCAGACAGGGAACACTGAAGCTTTCTTT. The entire variable domain, with the rest obtained from reference TRBV14 and TRBJ1-1, is as follows: EAGVTQFPSHSVIEKGQTVTLRCDPISGHDNLYWYRRVMGKEIKFLLHFVKESKQDESGMPNNRFLAERTGGTYSTLKVQPAELEDSGVYFCASRQTGNTEAFFGQGTRLTVV.

This clone occurred a few times. For the CDR3, the DNA is TGTGCCAGCTCTCCGAGCCCCTCGGACGAGCAGTACTTC. Translation: CASSPSPSDEQYF. The chain has TRBV2 and TRBJ2-7; D is undetermined. The CDR3 runs 13 residues. Between the trimmed V and J ends, which lost 8 bases and 5 bases, there was a span of 16 bases. The V gene's germline CDR1 is SNHLY and CDR2 FYNNEI.

The J gene is TRBJ2-1, the V gene TRBV9; the D gene is possibly TRBD1 (5 bases). Trimming removed 0 bases at V and 2 bases at J, with 12 bases between. The CDR3 length is 16 residues. Germline values: CDR1 SGDLS, CDR2 YYNGEE. CDR3 sequence (DNA): TGTGCCAGCAGCGTAGGTTCAGGGCCCCCCTACAATGAGCAGTTCTTC. It translates to CASSVGSGPPYNEQFF.

The chain joins TRBV4-1 to TRBJ2-2; TRBD2 matches 8 bases. Germline V gene lookup returns CDR1 MGHRA and CDR2 YSYEKL. V dropped 0 bases and J dropped 4; count of bases not matched to a gene: 7. The CDR3 runs 17 residues. In nucleotides, the CDR3 is TGCGCCAGCAGCCAAGATATAACGGGGGGGCTCACCGGGGAGCTGTTTTTT. Translation gives CASSQDITGGLTGELFF.

This clone was counted only a few times. This chain joins TRBV6-5 and TRBJ1-6; 9 nucleotides match TRBD1. The V segment lost 6 bases and the J segment 12 bases; nucleotides outside the gene matches: 9. Germline CDR1 reads MNHEY; CDR2 reads SVGAGI. CDR3 length: 14 residues. The CDR3 DNA follows: TGTGCCAGCAGACTCCGGGACAGGGTGTTACCCCTCCACTTT. Translated, it gives CASRLRDRVLPLHF.

V is TRBV14 and J is TRBJ2-3; unclear D gene. Germline-derived CDR1 and CDR2 are SGHDN and FVKESK. The CDR3 totals 10 residues. Trimming took off 6 bases at V and 3 bases at J, with 1 base between the two ends. The CDR3 sequence: CASRTDTQYF. CDR3 bases: TGTGCCAGCAGGACAGATACGCAGTATTTT.

V is TRBV7-9 and J is TRBJ1-1; 10 bases agree with TRBD1. The ends lost 1 base at V and 6 bases at J; junction bases unmatched: 5. The CDR3 length is 15 residues. Germline loops: CDR1 SEHNR, CDR2 FQNEAQ (reference sequence). The CDR3 spells CASSLVGQGVPEAFF. DNA of the CDR3: TGTGCCAGCAGCTTAGTCGGACAGGGGGTCCCTGAAGCTTTCTTT.

The genes are TRBV5-5 and TRBJ2-1, with TRBD1 identical over 8 bases. Germline assignment: CDR1 SGHKS and CDR2 YYEKEE (reference sequence). With V trimmed by 0 bases and J by 2 bases, 4 bases remained unmatched. The CDR3 has 16 amino acids. This CDR3 reads CASSLVAGGPYNEQFF. CDR3 nucleotides: TGTGCCAGCAGCTTGGTCGCAGGGGGCCCCTACAATGAGCAGTTCTTC.

This sequence joins TRBV9 and TRBJ2-1; weak D call: TRBD1 (5 bases). Germline V gene data show CDR1 as SGDLS and CDR2 as YYNGEE. V gave up 3 bases and J gave up 0 bases, with 10 bases separating them. This CDR3 comprises 15 residues. CDR3 loop: CASSAQGSSYNEQFF. The CDR3 DNA reads TGTGCCAGCAGCGCCCAGGGAAGCTCCTACAATGAGCAGTTCTTC.

The chain uses TRBV27 and TRBJ2-1; tentatively, D is TRBD1 (5 bases). The V gene's germline CDR1 is MNHEY and CDR2 SMNVEV (reference sequence). Trimming shortened V by 6 bases and J by 12 bases, and 27 bases separated the two germline ends. The CDR3 has 16 residues. CDR3 in DNA: TGTGCCAGCAGCCGGACAAGTGCCATCGGCTCTCCCCCGCAGTTCTTC. Protein: CASSRTSAIGSPPQFF.

The chain joins TRBV19 to TRBJ1-2; 7 nucleotides line up with TRBD1. CDR3 length equals 14 residues. The V gene's germline CDR1 is LNHDA and CDR2 SQIVND (reference sequence). V was pared by 7 bases and J by 4 bases, with 9 bases of the junction left unmatched. CDR3 in amino acids: CASTFQGVGYGYTF. In nucleotides, the CDR3 is TGTGCCAGTACCTTCCAGGGGGTCGGCTATGGCTACACCTTC.

The V gene is TRBV5-5, the J gene TRBJ1-1, with unresolved D. V was cut by 1 base and J by 0 bases, with 10 bases left in between. The CDR3 sequence is 15 residues long. CDR1 is SGHKS and CDR2 is YYEKEE in the germline V gene (reference sequence). The DNA for the CDR3 is TGTGCCAGCAGCTTGTGGATGGGGATGAACACTGAAGCTTTCTTT. Translated: CASSLWMGMNTEAFF.

This rearrangement joins TRBV21-1 to TRBJ2-4; TRBD1, the table's D call, was not compared with the DNA. TRBV21-1 is a known pseudogene. The CDR3 extends over 19 amino acids. In DNA form, the CDR3 reads TGTGCCAGCAGCAAAGGTAGGGCCCCATCAAGGGGGTTCAAAAACATTCAGTACTTC. Protein sequence: CASSKGRAPSRGFKNIQYF.

The rearrangement joins TRBV11-2 to TRBJ1-2, with TRBD1 as a possible D gene (6 bases). Germline CDR1 reads SGHAT; CDR2 reads FQNNGV. The V end lost 8 bases, the J end lost 4 bases, and 11 bases lay between the germline ends. The CDR3 has 12 residues. This chain's CDR3 is CASGAGVYGYTF. CDR3 DNA sequence: TGTGCCAGCGGGGCAGGGGTCTATGGCTACACCTTC.

The CDR3 DNA sequence: TGTGCCAGCAGCTTAGTGGCGTACGAGCAGTACTTC. Translating it yields CASSLVAYEQYF. The rearrangement links TRBV7-9 to TRBJ2-5; the D is unclear. The end of the DNA aligns better with TRBJ2-7, so the J call may be wrong. From germline, CDR1 is SEHNR and CDR2 FQNEAQ (reference sequence). The CDR3 loop spans 12 amino acids.

V and J are TRBV7-6 and TRBJ2-7, with D possibly being TRBD1 (6 bases). V was cut by 5 bases and J by 5 bases, with 19 bases left in between. The CDR3 runs to 15 residues. CDR1 and CDR2 from the germline V gene are SGHVS and FNYEAQ. The CDR3 bases are TGTGCCAGCAGCCTGACAGGAGCCCTTTACGACGAGCAGTACTTC. The encoded protein is CASSLTGALYDEQYF.

This clone was observed a single time. The CDR3: CASSQDWGTEAFF. CDR3 DNA: TGTGCCAGCAGCCAAGATTGGGGCACTGAAGCTTTCTTT. The V and J genes are TRBV14 and TRBJ1-1; D unclear. CDR1 SGHDN and CDR2 FVKESK come from the germline V gene. There are 13 residues in the CDR3. The ends were cut back, 0 bases at V and 4 bases at J, with 6 bases in the middle.

The CDR3 DNA follows: TGTGCCAGCAGCTTGGGCGGGGGGGCTCCCGACAATGAGCAGTTCTTC. Its protein product is CASSLGGGAPDNEQFF. This chain joins TRBV27 and TRBJ2-1, with 9 bases aligning to TRBD2. There are 16 residues in the CDR3. Trimming cost V 6 bases and J 5 bases; bases outside gene matches: 11. Germline V gene data show CDR1 as MNHEY and CDR2 as SMNVEV (reference sequence).

On this clone itself: The junction differs from germline at one of its ends, possibly a read error. This CDR3 is CSVEGGGTAYEQYF. CDR3 DNA sequence: TGCAGCGTCGAAGGGGGTGGGACAGCCTACGAGCAGTACTTC. The gene calls are TRBV29-1 and TRBJ2-7; TRBD1 matches at 7 bases. CDR3 length: 14 amino acids. From germline, CDR1 is SQVTM and CDR2 ANQGSEA.